The 3 T cell receptor beta chains listed next were all sequenced from one sample in a study of blood T cell repertoires in COVID-19 (dated by TCRdb to between 2020 and 2021). Libraries were made using the immunoSEQ multiplex PCR assay. Drawn from immuneACCESS, this table holds only the in-frame rearrangements with V and J called that TCRdb kept. Clones are partly lost; checked studies trace under half to an unresolved V gene and leave the rest unexplained. The sample table shows around 300,000 clones, and about 86% are seen once. About 12% of the sample is held by the ten biggest clonotypes. Sequencing was carried out using peripheral blood. The receptors stem from a woman between 65 and 79 years old with COVID-19, enrolled during active disease.

The V gene is TRBV11-2, the J gene TRBJ1-4, with TRBD1 as a possible D gene (5 bases). V was trimmed by 7 bases and J by 5 bases, leaving 14 bases between them. The V gene's germline CDR1 is SGHAT and CDR2 FQNNGV. The CDR3 contains 14 residues. The CDR3 region is CASKGAGLNEKLFF. In DNA form, the CDR3 reads TGTGCCAGCAAAGGGGCAGGGCTAAATGAAAAACTGTTTTTT.

The gene calls are TRBV14 and TRBJ1-1, with D possibly being TRBD1 (5 bases). This CDR3 spans 12 amino acids. Germline CDR1 reads SGHDN; CDR2 reads FVKESK. The V end lost 0 bases, the J end lost 11 bases, and 10 bases lay between the germline ends. CDR3 DNA sequence: TGTGCCAGCAGCCAAGAAAGGGGTAAGGCTTTCTTT. It translates to CASSQERGKAFF.

About this clone itself: At one of its ends the junction is not consistent with the germline gene, which may arise from a read error. V gene TRBV5-1 combines with J gene TRBJ2-1, with TRBD2 matching 13 bases. Germline CDR1 SGHRS, CDR2 YFSETQ. This CDR3 spans 14 amino acids. The CDR3 DNA reads as TGCGCCAGCAGCTTGGAAGGGACTAGCGGGGTCCATATCTTC. Its translation is CASSLEGTSGVHIF.